One and the same sample provided the 18 T cell receptor beta chains below, sequenced in a study of early T cells in non-severe SARS-CoV-2 infection. TCRdb ran MiXCR on the 5' RACE reads and lists one entry per CDR3 protein. This sample yields 25,000 to 35,000 distinct CDR3 sequences, of which 3.5% to 5.5% are seen a single time; about 6% belongs to the top ten. Material: whole blood, obtained at baseline. These receptors were taken from an adult who was a healthcare worker with PCR-confirmed SARS-CoV-2 infection or an uninfected control (not recorded which).

This clonotype appeared a few times. This chain links TRBV20-1 with TRBJ2-5; possibly TRBD1 or TRBD2 for D (5 bases each). The CDR3 contains 16 residues. V dropped 5 bases and J dropped 5 bases, with 24 bases sitting between them. Germline lookup yields CDR1 DFQATT and CDR2 SNEGSKA (reference sequence). CDR3 amino acids: CSARRSRGLGDETQYF. DNA of the CDR3: TGCAGTGCTCGACGATCACGGGGTCTAGGGGATGAGACCCAGTACTTC.

This clonotype has a count of ten or more. This chain links TRBV20-1 with TRBJ2-3; 9 bases fit TRBD2. Germline assignment: CDR1 DFQATT and CDR2 SNEGSKA (reference sequence). V was clipped by 5 bases and J by 4 bases; unmatched bases: 16. The CDR3 is made up of 17 amino acids. The CDR3 sequence is CSAPNLGLAIDPDTQYF. For the CDR3, the DNA is TGCAGTGCTCCAAACCTGGGACTAGCTATAGACCCAGATACGCAGTATTTT.

This clonotype has at least ten counts. J is TRBJ2-7 and V is TRBV7-9; 10 nucleotides match TRBD2. The CDR3 length is 17 residues. V lost 7 bases, J lost 0 bases, and 12 bases stayed unmatched. Germline V gene data show CDR1 as SEHNR and CDR2 as FQNEAQ (reference sequence). DNA of the CDR3: TGTGCCAGCAACCCCGACAAAGGACTAGCGGACTCCTACGAGCAGTACTTC. Translation gives CASNPDKGLADSYEQYF.

At least ten counts were recorded for this clonotype. The rearrangement uses TRBV6-4 and TRBJ1-5; 7 nucleotides match TRBD1. Per the germline V gene, CDR1 is MRHNA and CDR2 is SNTAGT. The CDR3 loop spans 15 amino acids. J was trimmed by 2 bases and V by 0 bases; bases with no gene match: 1. CDR3 region: CASSDSTGGNQPQHF. As DNA, the CDR3 is TGTGCCAGCAGTGACTCCACAGGGGGCAATCAGCCCCAGCATTTT.

V and J are TRBV7-9 and TRBJ2-7, with D possibly matching TRBD1 (6 bases). Germline CDR1 SEHNR, CDR2 FQNEAQ (reference sequence). CDR3 length: 15 amino acids. Trimming removed 3 bases from V and 6 bases from J, with 18 bases in between. DNA of the CDR3: TGTGCCAGCAGCTTTAGACGGGTTGGGACACCCGAGCAGTACTTC. It specifies CASSFRRVGTPEQYF.

The sample holds many counts of this clonotype. Written as DNA, the CDR3 is TGTGCCTGGAGTGTATTGGGTAGTGGGCAAGAGACCCAGTACTTC. It encodes CAWSVLGSGQETQYF. The V call is TRBV30, the J call TRBJ2-5; D remains unclear. The CDR3 is 15 residues long. Germline CDR1 GTSNPN, CDR2 SVGIG (reference sequence). The germline V and J ends were trimmed by 0 bases and 2 bases, with 13 bases remaining between them.

This clonotype showed up many times. V usage is TRBV5-1 and J usage is TRBJ1-1; D gene unclear. The CDR3 consists of 12 residues. In germline, CDR1 is SGHRS, CDR2 YFSETQ. V lost 4 bases and J lost 5, with 9 bases in between. The CDR3 DNA is TGCGCCAGCAGCGAGACCGATACTGAAGCTTTCTTT. Its protein is CASSETDTEAFF.

This clonotype has ten or more counts. This chain joins TRBV28 and TRBJ2-7; no firm D call. V was pared by 6 bases and J by 2 bases, with 17 bases between. This CDR3 comprises 15 residues. CDR1 and CDR2 (germline): MDHEN, SYDVKM. The CDR3 here is CASSSPTTTPYEQYF. The CDR3 coding sequence is TGTGCCAGCAGCTCCCCGACAACTACCCCCTACGAGCAGTACTTC. The full variable domain, rest sourced from reference TRBV28 and TRBJ2-7, is DVKVTQSSRYLVKRTGEKVFLECVQDMDHENMFWYRQDPGLGLRLIYFSYDVKMKEKGDIPEGYSVSREKKERFSLILESASTNQTSMYLCASSSPTTTPYEQYFGPGTRLTVT.

This clonotype was recorded at least ten times. The chain couples TRBV11-1 to TRBJ2-3, with 8 bases that match TRBD1. CDR1 is SGHAT, CDR2 FQDESV, per germline (reference sequence). CDR3 size: 14 residues. J gave up 2 bases and V 7 bases, and 5 bases lay outside the gene matches. The CDR3 DNA reads as TGTGCCAGCAACCTGGGACAGGTCACAGATACGCAGTATTTT. Residues: CASNLGQVTDTQYF.

In this sample, this clonotype turned up many times. The chain employs TRBV20-1 and TRBJ2-2; possibly TRBD1 for D (6 bases). CDR1 is DFQATT, CDR2 SNEGSKA, per germline (reference sequence). The CDR3 loop spans 15 amino acids. Trimming took 2 bases from V and 1 from J, leaving 11 bases between them. CDR3 coding DNA: TGCAGTGCTAGAAGGGGGACCGAGAACACCGGGGAGCTGTTTTTT. Translating it yields CSARRGTENTGELFF.

This clonotype was seen at least ten times. The chain uses TRBV4-2 and TRBJ2-3, with 12 bases fitting TRBD2. Trimming removed 4 bases from V and 2 bases from J; junction bases left unmatched: 7. This CDR3 has 17 residues. Germline V lookup: CDR1 LGHNA, CDR2 YNFKEQ. The CDR3 nucleotides read TGTGCCAGCAGCCCCCGGACTAGCGGGACTCCCACAGATACGCAGTATTTT. This translates into CASSPRTSGTPTDTQYF.

The table lists this clonotype with many counts. The chain recombines TRBV12-5 with TRBJ2-2; D possibly corresponds to TRBD2 (6 bases). The CDR3 runs 15 residues. In germline, CDR1 is LGHNT, CDR2 FRNRAP. The V gene lost 5 bases and the J gene lost 2 bases, with 12 bases spanning the gap. The CDR3 spells CASGKTSENTGELFF. CDR3 DNA sequence: TGTGCTAGTGGTAAGACTAGTGAAAACACCGGGGAGCTGTTTTTT.

This clonotype was detected only a few times. The chain couples TRBV7-2 to TRBJ1-4; the D is unclear. The germline V gene has CDR1 SGHTA and CDR2 FQGNSA. Trimming took off 3 bases at V and 8 bases at J, with 7 bases between the two ends. This CDR3 contains 12 residues. The CDR3 DNA reads as TGTGCCAGCAGCTTCGGCGGAGAAAAACTGTTTTTT. It translates to CASSFGGEKLFF.

This clonotype occurred many times. The junction departs from the called germline gene at one end, perhaps through a read error. The chain links TRBV6-5 to TRBJ1-3; D unclear. Germline lookup yields CDR1 MNHEY and CDR2 SVGAGI. This CDR3 contains 16 residues. This CDR3 reads CASSYKAGFSENTIYF. The CDR3 DNA sequence: TGTGCCAGCAGTTACAAGGCAGGCTTCTCTGAAAACACCATATATTTT.

This clonotype has a handful of counts. The chain uses TRBV28 and TRBJ2-3; TRBD2 might be the D (6 bases). In germline, CDR1 is MDHEN, CDR2 SYDVKM. The ends were cut back, 5 bases at V and 2 bases at J, with 17 bases in the middle. The length of the CDR3 is 16 residues. The CDR3 is CASSPQTGLPTDTQYF. DNA of the CDR3: TGTGCCAGCAGTCCACAGACGGGACTCCCCACAGATACGCAGTATTTT.

This clonotype was seen ten or more times. The gene calls are TRBV20-1 and TRBJ1-6, with D hard to call. The V end lost 8 bases, the J end lost 5 bases, and 16 bases lay between the germline ends. This CDR3 region has 14 residues. CDR1 is DFQATT, CDR2 SNEGSKA, per germline (reference sequence). CDR3 bases: TGCAGTCTTACCGATGACATCAATAATTCACCCCTCCACTTT. This translates into CSLTDDINNSPLHF.

This clonotype was recorded many times. The CDR3 loop is CASSEAAGAFYGYTF. Here the CDR3 DNA reads TGTGCCAGCAGTGAAGCGGCAGGTGCATTCTATGGCTACACCTTC. V usage is TRBV6-1 and J usage is TRBJ1-2; D unclear. CDR1 is MNHNS and CDR2 is SASEGT in the germline V gene. The V gene lost 0 bases and the J gene lost 4 bases, with 12 bases spanning the gap. The CDR3 loop spans 15 amino acids.

This clonotype was seen ten or more times. This sequence joins TRBV28 and TRBJ2-7; the D gene is possibly TRBD2 (6 bases). The CDR3 consists of 14 residues. Germline assignment: CDR1 MDHEN and CDR2 SYDVKM. Trimming took 3 bases from V and 5 from J, leaving 14 bases between them. The CDR3 DNA reads as TGTGCCAGCAGTTTCTCCGGGGGTCGTAACGAGCAGTACTTC. It encodes CASSFSGGRNEQYF. The full variable domain, in which reference TRBV28 and TRBJ2-7 provide the parts outside the CDR3, is DVKVTQSSRYLVKRTGEKVFLECVQDMDHENMFWYRQDPGLGLRLIYFSYDVKMKEKGDIPEGYSVSREKKERFSLILESASTNQTSMYLCASSFSGGRNEQYFGPGTRLTVT.